The 2 T cell receptor beta chains in this list originate from one sample, sequenced in a study of cytomegalovirus exposure and HLA in healthy donors. The PCR used 60 Vbeta and 13 Jbeta primers. TCRdb's table, derived via immunoSEQ multiplex PCR, lists solely in-frame clones and lacks some. The repertoire holds some 150,000 clones, with approximately 77% as singletons. Sequencing was done on a sample of PBMCs. The receptors come from a young man in good health and CMV-seropositive.

The rearrangement uses TRBV5-1 and TRBJ2-7; perhaps TRBD2 as D (7 bases). Germline CDR1 and CDR2: SGHRS and YFSETQ. V was trimmed by 4 bases and J by 0 bases, leaving 14 bases between them. The CDR3 runs to 15 residues. CDR3: CASSLGGGGSYEQYF. Written as DNA, the CDR3 is TGCGCCAGCAGCCTAGGGGGAGGGGGCTCCTACGAGCAGTACTTC.

This chain joins TRBV5-4 and TRBJ2-7, with 9 bases identical to TRBD1. V lost 3 bases to trimming and J lost 3 bases; unmatched junction nucleotides: 4. Per germline, CDR1 SGHNT and CDR2 YYREEE (reference sequence). This CDR3 has 14 residues. The CDR3 coding sequence is TGTGCCAGCAGCTCCGGGACAGGGAACTACGAGCAGTACTTC. Translating it yields CASSSGTGNYEQYF.